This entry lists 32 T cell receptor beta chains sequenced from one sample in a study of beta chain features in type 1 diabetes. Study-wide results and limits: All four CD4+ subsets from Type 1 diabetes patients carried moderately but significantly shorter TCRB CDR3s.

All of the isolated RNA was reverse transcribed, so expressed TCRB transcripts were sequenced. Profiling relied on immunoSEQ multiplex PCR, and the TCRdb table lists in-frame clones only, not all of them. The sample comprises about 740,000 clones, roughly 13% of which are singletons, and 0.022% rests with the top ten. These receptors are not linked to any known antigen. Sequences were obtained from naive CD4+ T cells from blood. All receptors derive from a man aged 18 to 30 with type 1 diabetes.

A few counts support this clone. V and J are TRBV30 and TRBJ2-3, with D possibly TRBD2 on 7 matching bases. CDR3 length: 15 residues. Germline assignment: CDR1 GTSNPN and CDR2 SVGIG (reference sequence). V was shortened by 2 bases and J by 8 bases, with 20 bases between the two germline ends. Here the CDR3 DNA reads TGTGCCTGGAGTCCCTGGGACTACCGGGGGGCTACGCAGTATTTT. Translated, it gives CAWSPWDYRGATQYF.

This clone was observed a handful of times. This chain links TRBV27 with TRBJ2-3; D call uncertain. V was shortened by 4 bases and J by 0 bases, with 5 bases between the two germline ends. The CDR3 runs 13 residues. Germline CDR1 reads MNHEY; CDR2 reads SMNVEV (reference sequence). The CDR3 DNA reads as TGTGCCAGCAGTTCCCCGAGCACAGATACGCAGTATTTT. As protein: CASSSPSTDTQYF.

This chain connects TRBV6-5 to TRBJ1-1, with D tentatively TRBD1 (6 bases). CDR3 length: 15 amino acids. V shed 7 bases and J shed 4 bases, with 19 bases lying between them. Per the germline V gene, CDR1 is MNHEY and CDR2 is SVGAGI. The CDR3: CASIALGAEGTEAFF. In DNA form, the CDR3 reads TGTGCCAGCATCGCCCTGGGGGCCGAGGGCACTGAAGCTTTCTTT.

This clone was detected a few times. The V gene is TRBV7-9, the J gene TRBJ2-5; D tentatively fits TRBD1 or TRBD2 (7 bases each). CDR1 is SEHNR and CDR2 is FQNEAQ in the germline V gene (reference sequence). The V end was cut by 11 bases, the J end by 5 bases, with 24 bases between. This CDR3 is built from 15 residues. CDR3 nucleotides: TGTGCCGTACAGCGACCAGGGGGGGGAGCGGAGACCCAGTACTTC. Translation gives CAVQRPGGGAETQYF.

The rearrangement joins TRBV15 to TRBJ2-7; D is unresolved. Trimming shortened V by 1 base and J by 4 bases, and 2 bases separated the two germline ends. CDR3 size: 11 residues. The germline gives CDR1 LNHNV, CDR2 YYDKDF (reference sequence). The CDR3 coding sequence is TGTGCCACCAGCAGAGCGTACGAGCAGTACTTC. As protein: CATSRAYEQYF.

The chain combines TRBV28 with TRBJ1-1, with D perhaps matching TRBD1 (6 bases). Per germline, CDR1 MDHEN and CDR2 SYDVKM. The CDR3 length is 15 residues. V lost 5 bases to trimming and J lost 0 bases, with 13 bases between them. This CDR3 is CASSPADRMNTEAFF. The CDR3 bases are TGTGCCAGCAGTCCCGCCGACAGGATGAACACTGAAGCTTTCTTT.

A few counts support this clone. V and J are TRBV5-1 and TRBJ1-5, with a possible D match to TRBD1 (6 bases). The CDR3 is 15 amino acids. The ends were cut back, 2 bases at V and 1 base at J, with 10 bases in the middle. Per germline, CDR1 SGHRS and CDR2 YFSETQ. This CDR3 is CASSFSGASNQPQHF. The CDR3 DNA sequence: TGCGCCAGCAGCTTTTCGGGGGCCAGCAATCAGCCCCAGCATTTT.

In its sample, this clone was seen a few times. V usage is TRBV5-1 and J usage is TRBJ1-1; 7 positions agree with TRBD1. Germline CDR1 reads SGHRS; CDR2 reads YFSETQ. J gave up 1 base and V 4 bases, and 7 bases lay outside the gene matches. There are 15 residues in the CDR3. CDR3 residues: CASSPTGEWNTEAFF. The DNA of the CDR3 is TGCGCCAGCAGCCCCACAGGGGAATGGAACACTGAAGCTTTCTTT.

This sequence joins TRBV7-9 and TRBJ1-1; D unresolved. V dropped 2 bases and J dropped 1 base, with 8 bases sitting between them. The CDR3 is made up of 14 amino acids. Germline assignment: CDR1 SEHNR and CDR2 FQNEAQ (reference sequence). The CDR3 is CASSLMEENTEAFF. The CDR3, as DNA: TGTGCCAGCAGCTTAATGGAGGAGAACACTGAAGCTTTCTTT.

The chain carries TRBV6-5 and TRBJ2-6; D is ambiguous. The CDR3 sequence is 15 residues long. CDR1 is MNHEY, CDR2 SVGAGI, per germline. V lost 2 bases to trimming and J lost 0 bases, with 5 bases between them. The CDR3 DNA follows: TGTGCCAGCAGTTACGATGCCTCTGGGGCCAACGTCCTGACTTTC. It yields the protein CASSYDASGANVLTF.

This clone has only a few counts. The CDR3 here is CASSRTAPSGYGYTF. The CDR3, as DNA: TGTGCCAGCAGTCGGACAGCTCCTTCCGGCTATGGCTACACCTTC. This chain joins TRBV9 and TRBJ1-2; the D gene is possibly TRBD1 (6 bases). V lost 5 bases and J 4 bases, leaving 18 bases between the germline ends. Germline V gene sequence: CDR1 SGDLS, CDR2 YYNGEE. The CDR3 loop spans 15 amino acids.

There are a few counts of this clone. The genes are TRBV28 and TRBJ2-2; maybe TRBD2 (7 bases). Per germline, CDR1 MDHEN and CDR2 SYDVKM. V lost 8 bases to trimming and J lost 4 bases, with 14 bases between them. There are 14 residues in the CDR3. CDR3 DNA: TGTGCCAGCGGGGGGGGCGCAGGCACCGGGGAGCTGTTTTTT. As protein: CASGGGAGTGELFF.

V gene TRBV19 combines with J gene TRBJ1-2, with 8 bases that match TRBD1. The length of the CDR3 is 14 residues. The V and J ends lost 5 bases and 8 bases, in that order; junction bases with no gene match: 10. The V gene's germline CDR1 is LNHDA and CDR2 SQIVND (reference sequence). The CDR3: CASSPRDRLMGYTF. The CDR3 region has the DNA TGTGCCAGTAGTCCTCGGGACAGGCTAATGGGCTACACCTTC.

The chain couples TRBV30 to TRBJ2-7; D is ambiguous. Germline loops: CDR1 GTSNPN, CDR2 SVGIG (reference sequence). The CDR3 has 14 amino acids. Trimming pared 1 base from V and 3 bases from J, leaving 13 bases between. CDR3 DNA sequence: TGTGCCTGGAGTGGTACCACTACGCTCTACGAGCAGTACTTC. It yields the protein CAWSGTTTLYEQYF.

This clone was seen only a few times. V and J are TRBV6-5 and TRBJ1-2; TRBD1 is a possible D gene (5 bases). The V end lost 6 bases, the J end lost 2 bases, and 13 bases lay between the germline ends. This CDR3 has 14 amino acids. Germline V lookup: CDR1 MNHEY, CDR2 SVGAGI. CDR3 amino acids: CASSPGHFNYGYTF. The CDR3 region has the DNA TGTGCCAGCAGCCCCGGACACTTCAACTATGGCTACACCTTC.

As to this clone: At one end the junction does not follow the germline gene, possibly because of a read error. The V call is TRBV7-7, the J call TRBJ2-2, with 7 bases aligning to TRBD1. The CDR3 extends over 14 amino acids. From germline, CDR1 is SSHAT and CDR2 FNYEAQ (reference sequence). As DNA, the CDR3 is TGTGCTAGCAGCTCAGGGGGAAACACCGGGGAGCTGTTTTTT. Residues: CASSSGGNTGELFF.

Here the CDR3 DNA reads TGTGCCAGCAGCTTAACCGGGGGGTACCAAGAGACCCAGTACTTC. Translating it yields CASSLTGGYQETQYF. The chain joins TRBV5-6 to TRBJ2-5; 7 nucleotides line up with TRBD2. Unmatched junction bases numbered 4, after V lost 2 bases and J lost 0 bases. Germline CDR1 reads SGHDT; CDR2 reads YYEEEE. This CDR3 region has 15 residues.

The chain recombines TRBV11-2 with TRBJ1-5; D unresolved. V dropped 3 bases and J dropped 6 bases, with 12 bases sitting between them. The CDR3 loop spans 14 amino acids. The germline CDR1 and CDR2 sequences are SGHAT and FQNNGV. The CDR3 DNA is TGTGCCAGCAGCTTTGAGAGGGAGGGTCAGCCCCAGCATTTT. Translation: CASSFEREGQPQHF.

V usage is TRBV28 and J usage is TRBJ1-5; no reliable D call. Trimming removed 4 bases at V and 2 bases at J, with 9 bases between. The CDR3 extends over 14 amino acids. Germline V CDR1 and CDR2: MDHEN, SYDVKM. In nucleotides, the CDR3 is TGTGCCAGCAGTTCCAGTGGAGGCAATCAGCCCCAGCATTTT. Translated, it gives CASSSSGGNQPQHF.

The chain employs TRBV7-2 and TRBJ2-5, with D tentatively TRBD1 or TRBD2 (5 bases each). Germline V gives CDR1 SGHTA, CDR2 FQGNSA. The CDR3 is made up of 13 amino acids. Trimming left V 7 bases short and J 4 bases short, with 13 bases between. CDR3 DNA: TGTGCCAGCATTCGGGGCGTCAGAGAGACCCAGTACTTC. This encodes CASIRGVRETQYF.

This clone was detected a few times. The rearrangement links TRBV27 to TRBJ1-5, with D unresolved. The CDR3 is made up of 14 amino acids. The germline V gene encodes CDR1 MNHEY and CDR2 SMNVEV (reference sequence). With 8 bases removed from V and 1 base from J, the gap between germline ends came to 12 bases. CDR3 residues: CASPFGLSNQPQHF. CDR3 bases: TGTGCCAGCCCCTTTGGCCTCAGCAATCAGCCCCAGCATTTT.

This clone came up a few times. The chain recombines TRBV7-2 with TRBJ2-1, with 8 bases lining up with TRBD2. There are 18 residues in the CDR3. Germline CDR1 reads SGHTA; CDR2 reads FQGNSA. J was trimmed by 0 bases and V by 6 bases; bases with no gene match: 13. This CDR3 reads CASRRSSGSGGSYNEQFF. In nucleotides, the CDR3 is TGTGCCAGCAGACGCTCATCGGGGAGCGGGGGCTCCTACAATGAGCAGTTCTTC.

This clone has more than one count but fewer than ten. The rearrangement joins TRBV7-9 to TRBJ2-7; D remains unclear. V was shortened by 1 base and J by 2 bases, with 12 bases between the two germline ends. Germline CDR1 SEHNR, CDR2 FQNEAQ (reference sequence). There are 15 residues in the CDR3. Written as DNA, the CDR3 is TGTGCCAGCAGCTTAGGCCAGGCTTTAACCTACGAGCAGTACTTC. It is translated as CASSLGQALTYEQYF.

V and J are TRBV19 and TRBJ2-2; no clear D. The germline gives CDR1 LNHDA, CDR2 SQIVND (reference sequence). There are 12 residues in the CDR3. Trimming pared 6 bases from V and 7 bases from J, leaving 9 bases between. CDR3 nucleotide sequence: TGTGCCAGTAGCTCCATGGTCGGGGAGCTGTTTTTT. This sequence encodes CASSSMVGELFF. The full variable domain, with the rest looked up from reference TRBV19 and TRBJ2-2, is DGGITQSPKYLFRKEGQNVTLSCEQNLNHDAMYWYRQDPGQGLRLIYYSQIVNDFQKGDIAEGYSVSREKKESFPLTVTSAQKNPTAFYLCASSSMVGELFFGEGSRLTVL.

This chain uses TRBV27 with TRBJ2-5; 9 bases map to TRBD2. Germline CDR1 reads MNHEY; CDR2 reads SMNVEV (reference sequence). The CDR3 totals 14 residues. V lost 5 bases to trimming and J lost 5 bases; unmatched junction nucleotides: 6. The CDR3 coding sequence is TGTGCCAGCAGTGAACAGCGGGGGGCCGAGACCCAGTACTTC. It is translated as CASSEQRGAETQYF.

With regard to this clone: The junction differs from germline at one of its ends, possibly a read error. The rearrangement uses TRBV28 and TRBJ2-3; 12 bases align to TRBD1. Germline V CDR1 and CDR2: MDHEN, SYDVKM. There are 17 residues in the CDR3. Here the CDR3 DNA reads TGTGCCAGCAGCCTTACGGGACAGGGGGCCCCCACAAATACGCAGTATTTT. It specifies CASSLTGQGAPTNTQYF.

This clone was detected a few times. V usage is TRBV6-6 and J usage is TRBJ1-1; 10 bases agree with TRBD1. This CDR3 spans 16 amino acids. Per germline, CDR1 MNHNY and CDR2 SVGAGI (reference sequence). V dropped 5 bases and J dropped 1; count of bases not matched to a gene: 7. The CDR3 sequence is CASSPGTGVRNTEAFF. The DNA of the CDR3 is TGTGCCAGCAGTCCGGGGACAGGGGTGAGGAACACTGAAGCTTTCTTT.

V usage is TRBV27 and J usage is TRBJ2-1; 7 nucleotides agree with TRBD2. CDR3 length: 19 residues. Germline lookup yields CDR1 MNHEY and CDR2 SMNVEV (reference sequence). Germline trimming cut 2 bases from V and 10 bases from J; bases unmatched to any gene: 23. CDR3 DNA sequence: TGTGCCAGCAGTTTAGGAGGCCCAAGTCTGGCTAGCGGAGCGGTGGAGCAGTTCTTC. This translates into CASSLGGPSLASGAVEQFF.

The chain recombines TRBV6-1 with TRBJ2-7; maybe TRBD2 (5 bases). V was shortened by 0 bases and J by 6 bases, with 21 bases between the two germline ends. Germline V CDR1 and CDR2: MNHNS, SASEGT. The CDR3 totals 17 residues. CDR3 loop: CASSEALLYGGFLEQYF. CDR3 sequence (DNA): TGTGCCAGCAGTGAAGCGCTCTTGTATGGCGGGTTCCTCGAGCAGTACTTC.

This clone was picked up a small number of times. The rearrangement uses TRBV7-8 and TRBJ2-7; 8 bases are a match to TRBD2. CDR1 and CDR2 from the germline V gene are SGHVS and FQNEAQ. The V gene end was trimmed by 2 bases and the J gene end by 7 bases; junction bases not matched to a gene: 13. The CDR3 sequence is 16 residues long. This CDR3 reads CASSLSVAGPLGEQYF. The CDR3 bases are TGTGCCAGCAGCTTATCGGTAGCGGGGCCGTTGGGGGAGCAGTACTTC.

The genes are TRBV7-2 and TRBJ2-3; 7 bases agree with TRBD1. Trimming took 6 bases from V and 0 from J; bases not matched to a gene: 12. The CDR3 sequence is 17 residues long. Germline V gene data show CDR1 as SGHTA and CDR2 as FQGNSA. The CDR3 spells CASSFLPGGESTDTQYF. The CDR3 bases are TGTGCCAGCAGTTTTCTCCCAGGGGGAGAAAGCACAGATACGCAGTATTTT.

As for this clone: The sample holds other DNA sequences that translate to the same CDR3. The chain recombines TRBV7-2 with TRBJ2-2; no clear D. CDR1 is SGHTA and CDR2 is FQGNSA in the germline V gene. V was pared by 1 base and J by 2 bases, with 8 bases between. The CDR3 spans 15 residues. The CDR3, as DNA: TGTGCCAGCAGCTTAGTAGGGTCTAACACCGGGGAGCTGTTTTTT. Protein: CASSLVGSNTGELFF.